This is a list of T cell receptor beta chains from one sample in a study of CD8 T cells in Susac syndrome. TCRdb called the immunoSEQ multiplex PCR reads again in MiXCR, with one record for every CDR3 protein. The sample holds over 65,000 distinct CDR3 sequences, roughly 91% seen once. Material for sequencing was CD4+ T cells from PBMCs. These TCRs come from a human donor with Susac syndrome. The CDR3 runs from the conserved cysteine through the conserved F or W. The D gene is left open where the match is weak. Clone size, where shown, is once, few, many, or a class for clones that have expanded.

v_call	j_call	clone_size	d_call	cdr3_nt	cdr3_aa
TRBV3-1	TRBJ2-5	.	.	TGTGCCAGCAGTTCCCATCAGGATGCTCAAAAGACCCAGTACTTC	CASSSHQDAQKTQYF
TRBV4-3	TRBJ2-3	once	.	TGCGCCAGCAGACGGCCTAGGTTTGGTCCGTATTTT	CASRRPRFGPYF
TRBV27	TRBJ2-7	.	.	TGTGCCAGCAGCAAGATGCCCGGGGCCCTCTACGAGCAGTACTTC	CASSKMPGALYEQYF
TRBV29-1	TRBJ2-1	.	TRBD2	TGCAGCGTTGGACTAGCGGGAACGCTAGGTGAGCAGTTCTTC	CSVGLAGTLGEQFF
TRBV7-9	TRBJ2-4	.	TRBD1	TGTGCCAGCAGCCCAGGGGGAACAGCCAAAAACATTCAGTACTTC	CASSPGGTAKNIQYF
TRBV20-1	TRBJ1-5	.	.	TGCAGTGCTAGAGATATAACAGTAAATCAGCCCCAGCATTTT	CSARDITVNQPQHF
TRBV24-1	TRBJ2-1	.	.	TGTGCCACCAGTGATCCCGCGGAAGGGGGGAGAAATGAGCAGTTCTTC	CATSDPAEGGRNEQFF
TRBV19	TRBJ1-2	.	TRBD1	TGTGCCAGTACCCTCCCGGGACAGGGGGCGTATGGCTACACCTTC	CASTLPGQGAYGYTF
TRBV2	TRBJ2-3	.	.	TGTGCCAGCAGAGAGCAGGAAGATACGCAGTATTTT	CASREQEDTQYF
TRBV15	TRBJ2-3	.	.	TGTGCCACCAGCAGGTTCGTCGGGACCGCGTACACAGATACGCAGTATTTT	CATSRFVGTAYTDTQYF
TRBV9	TRBJ2-1	.	.	TGTGCCAGCAGCGTACGAGGGAGCTTGAGCTCCTACAATGAGCAGTTCTTC	CASSVRGSLSSYNEQFF
TRBV28	TRBJ2-1	.	TRBD2	TGTGCCAGCAGTTCTCCCGGGGGGGTGGCCTACAATGAGCAGTTCTTC	CASSSPGGVAYNEQFF
TRBV5-1	TRBJ2-5	.	TRBD1	TGCGCCAGCAGCTCACCTCGACAGGGCCAAGAGACCCAGTACTTC	CASSSPRQGQETQYF
TRBV4-3	TRBJ2-7	.	TRBD2	TGCGCCAGCAGCCCCCGGACAATTGGGACTAGCGGACGGGGCTACGAGCAGTACTTC	CASSPRTIGTSGRGYEQYF
TRBV4-3	TRBJ2-7	.	.	TGCGCCAGCAGCCAACACCCCCCCCAACCCAGGGGTATCTACGAGCAGTACTTC	CASSQHPPQPRGIYEQYF
TRBV19	TRBJ2-1	.	TRBD1	TGTGCCAGTAGTCCGAGTCCGGGACAGGGGGGGGATGAGCAGTTCTTC	CASSPSPGQGGDEQFF
TRBV20-1	TRBJ1-5	.	.	TGCAGTGCTAGAAGGGATAGCAATCAGCCCCAGCATTTT	CSARRDSNQPQHF
TRBV4-3	TRBJ2-1	.	.	TGCGCCAGCAGCCAAGACGACCTGTACTCCTACAATGAGCAGTTCTTC	CASSQDDLYSYNEQFF
TRBV12-3/TRBV12-4	TRBJ2-7	.	.	TGTGCCAGCAGCCGAACTACAGGGCTGGTCGGCGAGCAGTACTTC	CASSRTTGLVGEQYF
TRBV9	TRBJ2-7	.	TRBD2	TGTGCCAGCAGCGTACCCGTGTCTAGCGGCACCTACGAGCAGTACTTC	CASSVPVSSGTYEQYF
TRBV7-2	TRBJ2-1	.	.	TGTGCCAGCATCTCAACCTCCGGGAGCATTGAGCAGTTCTTC	CASISTSGSIEQFF
TRBV5-1	TRBJ2-5	once	.	TGCGCCAGCAGCAGGGTTGTCGCAGAGACCCAGTACTTC	CASSRVVAETQYF
TRBV9	TRBJ2-5	.	TRBD1	TGTGCCAGCAGCGTAGAACCCAGGGGGCAAGAGACCCAGTACTTC	CASSVEPRGQETQYF
TRBV20-1	TRBJ1-5	once	.	TGCAGTGCTAGGGAGGACGGCAATCAGCCCCAGCATTTT	CSAREDGNQPQHF
TRBV6-1	TRBJ2-7	.	TRBD2	TGTGCCAGCAGGCAGACGACTAGCGGGGTTTCCTACGAGCAGTACTTC	CASRQTTSGVSYEQYF
TRBV6-5	TRBJ2-1	.	.	TGTGCCAGCAGCCCCGACAGTGTCTCCTACAATGAGCAGTTCTTC	CASSPDSVSYNEQFF
TRBV9	TRBJ2-1	.	TRBD2	TGTGCCAGCAGCGTACCTAGCGGGGGGGCGTCTGAGCAGTTCTTC	CASSVPSGGASEQFF
TRBV9	TRBJ1-2	once	.	TGTGCCAGCAGCCCGGACAGCCAACCCTATGGCTACACCTTC	CASSPDSQPYGYTF
TRBV12-3/TRBV12-4	TRBJ2-7	few	.	TGTGCCAGCAGTTTTTTGTATCTGGACATGGGCCATTACGAGCAGTACTTC	CASSFLYLDMGHYEQYF
TRBV5-1	TRBJ2-7	.	TRBD1	TGCGCCAGCAGCCGGGGACAGGGGAGCGGGTACGAGCAGTACTTC	CASSRGQGSGYEQYF
TRBV4-1	TRBJ1-1	.	.	TGCGCCAGCAGCCAACCAAAGAAGATGAACACTGAAGCTTTCTTT	CASSQPKKMNTEAFF
TRBV7-9	TRBJ1-6	.	.	TGTGCCAGCAGCCCTGGGCAGGGCAATTCACCCCTCCACTTT	CASSPGQGNSPLHF
TRBV20-1	TRBJ2-1	.	.	TGCAGTGCTGAGGACAGTTTCTCCTACAATGAGCAGTTCTTC	CSAEDSFSYNEQFF
TRBV19	TRBJ2-5	.	TRBD1	TGTGCCAGTAGTAGACGTATCCCGGGACAGGGGGAAGAGACCCAGTACTTC	CASSRRIPGQGEETQYF
TRBV7-6	TRBJ2-7	once	.	TGTGCCAGCACCCCGAGGGGGCGGGGGGACGTCCCCTACGAGCAGTACTTC	CASTPRGRGDVPYEQYF
TRBV4-2	TRBJ2-2	.	.	TGTGCCAGCAGCCAAATGGGGCGGAAACTGAACACCGGGGAGCTGTTTTTT	CASSQMGRKLNTGELFF
TRBV4-3	TRBJ2-2	.	TRBD2	TGCGCCAGCAGCCAAGACTCAGGGACTAGCGGGAGTGGTCGGAACACCGGGGAGCTGTTTTTT	CASSQDSGTSGSGRNTGELFF
TRBV29-1	TRBJ1-4	.	.	TGCAGCGTTGGGTTCGGCGGCGAAAAACTGTTTTTT	CSVGFGGEKLFF
TRBV5-1	TRBJ2-4	.	TRBD2	TGCGCCAGCAGCCTGGGAGGGCCGTTAGCCAAAAACATTCAGTACTTC	CASSLGGPLAKNIQYF
TRBV18	TRBJ1-2	.	.	TGTGCCAGCTCACCAGACAGTGTCTATGGCTACACCTTC	CASSPDSVYGYTF
TRBV27	TRBJ2-7	.	.	TGTGCCAGCAGTTTATTATTCGGCGAGCAGTACTTC	CASSLLFGEQYF
TRBV20-1	TRBJ2-5	.	.	TGCAGTGCTACACCCCCGAGGGGTCCGGAGACCCAGTACTTC	CSATPPRGPETQYF
TRBV5-1	TRBJ2-3	.	TRBD1	TGCGCCAGCAGCTCCCACAGGGGGGCCACAGATACGCAGTATTTT	CASSSHRGATDTQYF
TRBV28	TRBJ2-7	.	.	TGTGCCAGCAGTTTGATTGAGGGGACAATCTACGAGCAGTACTTC	CASSLIEGTIYEQYF
TRBV20-1	TRBJ1-6	.	TRBD1	TGCAGTGCTAGAGATGGTGGACAGGGTAATTCACCCCTCCACTTT	CSARDGGQGNSPLHF
TRBV2	TRBJ2-7	.	.	TGTGCCGGAAAACAGGGAGGCCCAGGCGAGCAGTACTTC	CAGKQGGPGEQYF
TRBV29-1	TRBJ1-3	.	.	TGCAGCGTTGAAAACCGACAGGGAAACACCATATATTTT	CSVENRQGNTIYF
TRBV12-3/TRBV12-4	TRBJ2-5	.	TRBD1	TGTGCCAGCAGTTCTGGGGACAGGGGGTTCGGAGAGACCCAGTACTTC	CASSSGDRGFGETQYF
TRBV7-9	TRBJ2-1	.	TRBD1	TGTGCCAGCAGCCGGGGACAGGGCGACAATGAGCAGTTCTTC	CASSRGQGDNEQFF
TRBV6-2/TRBV6-3	TRBJ2-2	.	.	TGTGCCAGCAGATACGCCGGGGAGCTGTTTTTT	CASRYAGELFF
TRBV7-2	TRBJ1-4	.	.	TGTGCCAGCAGCTTAAACTTGGGGGCGGACCTGTTTTTT	CASSLNLGADLFF
TRBV5-1	TRBJ2-5	.	.	TGCGCCAGCACCTCCCTCCAAGAAGAGACCCAGTACTTC	CASTSLQEETQYF
TRBV29-1	TRBJ2-1	.	TRBD1	TGCAGCGTTGAAGAGGGACAGGGTTACAATGAGCAGTTCTTC	CSVEEGQGYNEQFF
TRBV4-1	TRBJ2-2	.	TRBD2	TGCGCCAGCAGCCAGGCTAGCGGAACCGGGGAGCTGTTTTTT	CASSQASGTGELFF
TRBV9	TRBJ2-1	.	TRBD1	TGTGCCAGCAGCGCCGTCCCGGGACAGGGTCGGACCTACAATGAGCAGTTCTTC	CASSAVPGQGRTYNEQFF